The 25 T cell receptor beta chains listed next were all sequenced from one sample in a study of CD8+CD57+ T cells in acquired aplastic anemia. The patients chosen for sequencing had shown expansion of CD8+CD57+ cells (detected by flow cytometry). The TCR beta profiling, which covered VDJ combination and CDR3 sequence, was carried out using genomic DNA as the template. From the reads, TCRdb called clonotypes with MiXCR, one entry per CDR3 protein. The table lists approximately 180,000 distinct CDR3 sequences, nearly 65% of them singletons. The sequencing sample was made of sorted CD4+, CD8+, or CD8+CD57+ T cells (not recorded which) from PBMCs. The receptors were gathered from a human donor with aplastic anemia.

This sequence joins TRBV20-1 and TRBJ1-2; weak D call: TRBD1 (6 bases). CDR3 size: 12 residues. Germline V gene data show CDR1 as DFQATT and CDR2 as SNEGSKA (reference sequence). V shed 3 bases and J shed 7 bases, with 12 bases lying between them. CDR3 nucleotides: TGCAGTGCTAGTGCGGGGGGCGGTGGCTACACCTTC. Encoded protein: CSASAGGGGYTF.

This clonotype occurred many times. The gene calls are TRBV4-1 and TRBJ1-3, with TRBD1 identical over 8 bases. The CDR3 is 16 residues long. V lost 3 bases and J lost 2; bases outside the gene matches: 6. Germline CDR1 reads MGHRA; CDR2 reads YSYEKL. The CDR3 region is CASSQRTGIAGNTIYF. The CDR3 nucleotides are TGCGCCAGCAGCCAGAGGACAGGGATTGCTGGAAACACCATATATTTT.

The chain recombines TRBV9 with TRBJ2-1; TRBD2 aligns across 9 bases. Germline CDR1 is SGDLS and CDR2 is YYNGEE. CDR3 size: 16 residues. V lost 0 bases, J lost 7 bases, and 8 bases stayed unmatched. CDR3 in DNA: TGTGCCAGCAGCGTAGCGTCGAGCGGGAGGTCTAATGAGCAGTTCTTC. Translated, it gives CASSVASSGRSNEQFF.

This clonotype was recorded a few times. The CDR3 loop reads CASSIPGTDTQYF. The DNA of the CDR3 is TGTGCCAGTAGTATTCCAGGGACAGATACGCAGTATTTT. This chain joins TRBV19 and TRBJ2-3; the D gene is possibly TRBD1 (5 bases). V lost 3 bases to trimming and J lost 3 bases, with 7 bases between them. Germline V gene sequence: CDR1 LNHDA, CDR2 SQIVND (reference sequence). The CDR3 contains 13 residues.

This clonotype showed up many times. The chain uses TRBV15 and TRBJ1-1; TRBD1 aligns across 10 bases. Unmatched junction bases numbered 8, after V lost 2 bases and J lost 2 bases. CDR3 size: 17 residues. CDR1 and CDR2 from the germline V gene are LNHNV and YYDKDF (reference sequence). The CDR3 reads CATSRTGTGASNTEAFF. The CDR3 nucleotides read TGTGCCACCAGCAGAACCGGGACAGGGGCCAGTAACACTGAAGCTTTCTTT. Drawing the rest from reference TRBV15 and TRBJ1-1, the complete variable domain is DAMVIQNPRYQVTQFGKPVTLSCSQTLNHNVMYWYQQKSSQAPKLLFHYYDKDFNNEADTPDNFQSRRPNTSFCFLDIRSPGLGDTAMYLCATSRTGTGASNTEAFFGQGTRLTVV.

Note on this clonotype: One end of the junction is discordant with germline, which a read error may explain. As DNA, the CDR3 is TGTGCCAGCAGTTACGTCCGGCCAGGGGGCGGAGAGCAGTACTTC. Translation: CASSYVRPGGGEQYF. The chain joins TRBV10-3 to TRBJ2-7; 8 bases map to TRBD1. This CDR3 has 15 residues. Germline V gene lookup returns CDR1 ENHRY and CDR2 SYGVKD.

For this clonotype: One junction end does not reproduce the germline sequence, and a read error may be involved. This chain connects TRBV7-9 to TRBJ1-2; possibly TRBD1 for D (6 bases). Germline V gives CDR1 SEHNR, CDR2 FQNEAQ (reference sequence). This CDR3 has 14 residues. Here the CDR3 DNA reads TGTGCCAGCAGCTTATGGGCCAGGGACAATGGCTACAACTTC. Protein product: CASSLWARDNGYNF.

The V and J genes are TRBV11-2 and TRBJ1-1; D perhaps matches TRBD1 (6 bases). Trimming removed 1 base from V and 4 bases from J, with 13 bases in between. Germline CDR1 is SGHAT and CDR2 is FQNNGV. The CDR3 totals 15 residues. This chain's CDR3 is CASSLVGLGGTEAFF. The CDR3 nucleotides read TGTGCCAGCAGCTTAGTTGGGTTAGGGGGCACTGAAGCTTTCTTT.

This rearrangement joins TRBV19 to TRBJ2-1, with a possible D match to TRBD2 (6 bases). The V end lost 5 bases, the J end lost 4 bases, and 12 bases lay between the germline ends. The CDR3 totals 14 residues. Germline CDR1 and CDR2: LNHDA and SQIVND (reference sequence). The CDR3 DNA reads as TGTGCCAGTAGTGGCTGGCGGGGTTACAATGAGCAGTTCTTC. Protein product: CASSGWRGYNEQFF.

This clonotype appeared once. The genes are TRBV6-1 and TRBJ2-7, with TRBD1 identical over 8 bases. Germline-derived CDR1 and CDR2 are MNHNS and SASEGT. J was trimmed by 5 bases and V by 6 bases; bases with no gene match: 6. This CDR3 contains 13 residues. The CDR3 protein is CASRFGQGHEQYF. Written as DNA, the CDR3 is TGTGCCAGCAGATTTGGACAGGGCCACGAGCAGTACTTC.

This clonotype was seen many times. This chain links TRBV6-1 with TRBJ2-2; 10 bases agree with TRBD1. The germline CDR1 and CDR2 sequences are MNHNS and SASEGT. V shed 3 bases, J shed 3 bases, and the junction held 1 base outside the gene matches. CDR3 length equals 15 residues. CDR3 DNA sequence: TGTGCCAGCAGTGAGGGGACAGGGGACACCGGGGAGCTGTTTTTT. It codes for CASSEGTGDTGELFF.

This clonotype has more than one count but fewer than ten. The DNA of the CDR3 is TGTGCCAGCAGTGGGACTAGCGGGAACACCGGGGAGCTGTTTTTT. Translation: CASSGTSGNTGELFF. The chain couples TRBV6-4 to TRBJ2-2; 10 nucleotides line up with TRBD2. V shed 4 bases, J shed 1 base, and the junction held 0 bases outside the gene matches. In germline, CDR1 is MRHNA, CDR2 SNTAGT. This CDR3 is built from 15 residues.

This clonotype was found a few times. The genes are TRBV11-2 and TRBJ2-3; the D is unclear. The V and J ends lost 0 bases and 1 base respectively, with 11 bases between them. This CDR3 has 16 residues. Germline CDR1 and CDR2: SGHAT and FQNNGV. In DNA form, the CDR3 reads TGTGCCAGCAGCTTAGAGGGGTGGGCGGGCACAGATACGCAGTATTTT. This sequence encodes CASSLEGWAGTDTQYF.

This clonotype occurred a few times. This sequence joins TRBV24-1 and TRBJ1-2; perhaps TRBD1 as D (6 bases). Germline V CDR1 and CDR2: KGHDR, SFDVKD. Trimming stripped 6 bases from V and 0 bases from J, with 10 bases between. The CDR3 has 14 residues. CDR3 sequence reads: CATSTGSSNYGYTF. CDR3 in DNA: TGTGCCACCAGTACAGGGAGTTCTAACTATGGCTACACCTTC.

The CDR3 DNA sequence: TGTGCCAGTAGTAGGACGGGGGAGACTAGCGGGGGGTACAATGAGCAGTTCTTC. It codes for CASSRTGETSGGYNEQFF. V usage is TRBV19 and J usage is TRBJ2-1; 13 bases fit TRBD2. The germline V gene has CDR1 LNHDA and CDR2 SQIVND (reference sequence). The junction had 10 bases not matched to a gene; V was cut back by 4 bases and J by 4 bases. The CDR3 loop spans 18 amino acids.

This clonotype was found a few times. The gene calls are TRBV12-3 or TRBV12-4 and TRBJ2-7; 7 bases align to TRBD2. This CDR3 spans 13 amino acids. V was pared by 3 bases and J by 5 bases, with 4 bases of the junction left unmatched. Written as DNA, the CDR3 is TGTGCCAGCAGTTTCGGGGAGGGTGACGAGCAGTACTTC. It encodes CASSFGEGDEQYF.

The chain uses TRBV20-1 and TRBJ2-1; D call uncertain. CDR1 and CDR2 from the germline V gene are DFQATT and SNEGSKA (reference sequence). Trimming pared 3 bases from V and 7 bases from J, leaving 10 bases between. The CDR3 is 12 amino acids. CDR3 nucleotides: TGCAGTGCTAGGCTGACGGGTAATGAGCAGTTCTTC. Its protein is CSARLTGNEQFF.

A few counts support this clonotype. The chain employs TRBV2 and TRBJ2-5; TRBD2 aligns across 7 bases. CDR3 size: 16 residues. Trimming took 6 bases from V and 5 from J; bases not matched to a gene: 15. Germline-derived CDR1 and CDR2 are SNHLY and FYNNEI. Here the CDR3 DNA reads TGTGCCAGCAGGTCGAGAGGACTAGAGGTTCAGGAGACCCAGTACTTC. Protein product: CASRSRGLEVQETQYF.

The chain has TRBV24-1 and TRBJ1-6; D might be TRBD1 (5 bases). This CDR3 contains 14 residues. The V and J ends lost 8 bases and 0 bases respectively, with 7 bases between them. CDR1 is KGHDR and CDR2 is SFDVKD in the germline V gene. The CDR3 DNA is TGTGCCACCACCGGGACCTCCTATAATTCACCCCTCCACTTT. Its protein product is CATTGTSYNSPLHF.

The CDR3 DNA reads as TGCAGTGCGCCACAGGGGGCAGAGGGTTACAATGAGCATTTT. As protein: CSAPQGAEGYNEHF. This sequence joins TRBV20-1 and TRBJ1-5, with 9 nucleotides matching TRBD1. This CDR3 has 14 amino acids. Germline CDR1 is DFQATT and CDR2 is SNEGSKA (reference sequence). With 6 bases clipped from V and 14 bases from J, the junction kept 17 bases outside the gene matches.

This chain joins TRBV7-7 and TRBJ1-5; tentatively, D is TRBD1 (6 bases). CDR1 SSHAT and CDR2 FNYEAQ come from the germline V gene (reference sequence). The CDR3 extends over 14 amino acids. The CDR3 protein is CDSSLQGAGQPQHF. The DNA of the CDR3 is TGTGATAGCAGCTTACAGGGAGCTGGACAGCCCCAGCATTTT.

The V and J genes are TRBV20-1 and TRBJ2-3, with 7 positions matching TRBD2. With V trimmed by 6 bases and J by 4 bases, 28 bases remained unmatched. The CDR3 runs to 20 residues. CDR1 and CDR2 (germline): DFQATT, SNEGSKA (reference sequence). The CDR3 region is CSAALPPGGSGQEAPDTQYF. DNA for the CDR3: TGCAGTGCGGCGCTACCTCCGGGGGGTAGCGGGCAAGAGGCCCCAGATACGCAGTATTTT.

This sequence joins TRBV5-1 and TRBJ1-1; TRBD1 is a possible D gene (6 bases). CDR1 SGHRS and CDR2 YFSETQ come from the germline V gene. Trimming removed 2 bases from V and 3 bases from J, with 14 bases in between. This CDR3 has 15 amino acids. The CDR3 is CASSFVGGTYTEAFF. The CDR3 DNA follows: TGCGCCAGCAGCTTCGTAGGGGGGACGTACACTGAAGCTTTCTTT. The variable domain in full, completed from reference TRBV5-1 and TRBJ1-1, reads KAGVTQTPRYLIKTRGQQVTLSCSPISGHRSVSWYQQTPGQGLQFLFEYFSETQRNKGNFPGRFSGRQFSNSRSEMNVSTLELGDSALYLCASSFVGGTYTEAFFGQGTRLTVV.

The chain couples TRBV9 to TRBJ1-1; no definite D call. Deletions cut 7 bases from V and 6 bases from J, with 13 bases between. CDR1 and CDR2 from the germline V gene are SGDLS and YYNGEE. The CDR3 is made up of 12 amino acids. In DNA form, the CDR3 reads TGTGCCAGCTCAGGCAGTAACGCTGAAGCTTTCTTT. Translated, it gives CASSGSNAEAFF.

The chain recombines TRBV27 with TRBJ2-2; D is uncertain. The CDR3 covers 11 residues. Trimming left V 4 bases short and J 7 bases short, with 4 bases between. Looked up from germline, CDR1 is MNHEY and CDR2 is SMNVEV (reference sequence). CDR3 protein: CASSYGGELFF. The DNA for the CDR3 is TGTGCCAGCAGTTATGGCGGGGAGCTGTTTTTT.